This TCR beta chain emerged from a study of cytomegalovirus exposure and HLA in healthy donors. Turning to the study itself: Among the roughly 400 genotyped donors, 65% to 85% were placed in the Caucasian-associated ancestry cluster.

PCR involved 60 Vbeta and 13 Jbeta primers. Sequenced by immunoSEQ multiplex PCR; TCRdb stores in-frame clones only, minus some. The sample lists about 220,000 clones; over 80% were seen once. This CDR3 region has 20 residues. CDR1 is LGHNA and CDR2 is YNFKEQ in the germline V gene. Between the trimmed V and J ends, which lost 4 bases and 0 bases, there was a span of 24 bases. Overall study results and limits: Association with HLA alleles at 0.05 false discovery rate was found for around 17,000 TCR beta sequences in a later analysis. An ancestry cluster, one associated with Asian ancestry, reportedly showed fewer N-insertions than the 666-donor mean in a later analysis. Sequences of the TCR beta chain were said to predict the HLA-A and HLA-B alleles of most subjects accurately.

A note on this clone: Its specificity is unknown.

This receptor was identified in a woman aged 40-49 years in good health and CMV-seropositive. The J gene is TRBJ1-4, the V gene TRBV4-2, with a possible D match to TRBD1 (5 bases). Sequencing input: PBMCs. The CDR3 sequence is CASSRTGTGGGVSTNEKLFF. The CDR3 DNA reads as TGTGCCAGCAGCCGAACGGGTACGGGGGGAGGGGTCTCAACTAATGAAAAACTGTTTTTT.